This TCR beta chain came from a study of post-analysis software for immune sequencing data. On the study more broadly: Recorded subtypes: relapsing-remitting, secondary progressive, progressive-relapsing; some patients unannotated.

Germline CDR1 MRHNA, CDR2 SNTAGT. The CDR3 loop spans 13 amino acids. V lost 3 bases, J lost 6 bases, and 11 bases lay in between. Presence of unique molecular identifiers characterized the TCR beta cDNA libraries. About 540,000 cDNA molecules were obtained from roughly 0.93 to 9.6 million T cells. TCRdb independently ran MiXCR on the PCR reads; one entry per CDR3 protein. The sample records about 820,000 distinct CDR3 sequences, around 53% being singletons. On this clonotype itself: Its antigen is unidentified.

Study outcomes and limitations: Normalized Chao1 diversity was significantly lower in multiple sclerosis patients than in controls. Patients had higher frequencies than controls of a handful of TRBV segments, including TRBV5-6, TRBV5-1 and TRBV20-1. F measure clustering grouped samples strongly by preparation batch.

V is TRBV6-4 and J is TRBJ1-2; D possibly corresponds to TRBD1 (6 bases). Sequenced sample: blood. This clonotype originated in a girl aged 5-17 years with multiple sclerosis. CDR3 DNA sequence: TGTGCCAGCAGTGAACAGGGCATGCATGGCTACACCTTC. This codes for CASSEQGMHGYTF.